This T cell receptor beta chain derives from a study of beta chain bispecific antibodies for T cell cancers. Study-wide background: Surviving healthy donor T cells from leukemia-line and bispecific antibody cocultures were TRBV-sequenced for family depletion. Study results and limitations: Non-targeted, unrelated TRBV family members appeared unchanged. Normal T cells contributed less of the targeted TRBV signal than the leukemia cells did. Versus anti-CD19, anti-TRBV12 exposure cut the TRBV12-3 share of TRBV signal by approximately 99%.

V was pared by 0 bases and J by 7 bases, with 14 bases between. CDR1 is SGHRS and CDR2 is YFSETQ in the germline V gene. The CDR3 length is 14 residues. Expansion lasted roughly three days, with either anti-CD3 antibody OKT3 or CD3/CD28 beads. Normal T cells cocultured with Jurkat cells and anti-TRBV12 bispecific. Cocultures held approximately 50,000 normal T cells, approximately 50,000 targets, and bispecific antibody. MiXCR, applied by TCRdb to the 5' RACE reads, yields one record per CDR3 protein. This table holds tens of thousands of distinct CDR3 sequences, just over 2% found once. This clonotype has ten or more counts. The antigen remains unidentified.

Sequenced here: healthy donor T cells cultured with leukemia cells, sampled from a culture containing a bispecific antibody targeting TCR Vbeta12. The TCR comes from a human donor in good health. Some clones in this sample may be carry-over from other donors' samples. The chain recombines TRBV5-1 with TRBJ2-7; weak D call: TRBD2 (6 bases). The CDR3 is CASSLAFVTREQYF. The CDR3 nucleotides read TGCGCCAGCAGCTTGGCCTTCGTGACTAGGGAGCAGTACTTC.